These 16 T cell receptor beta chains share one sample of origin, sequenced in a study of vaccination effects on CD4 cells after COVID-19 (dated by TCRdb to 2021 to 2024). The library was made by the immunoSEQ multiplex PCR assay. TCRdb's version of the immuneACCESS table is confined to in-frame rearrangements and falls short of the full clone set. An unresolved V gene accounts for under half of the shortfall where checked; the remainder is of unknown origin. Counted in this sample were about 73,000 clones; 73% of them appeared once. The top ten clonotypes cover approximately 2.2% of the sample. After around ten days of culture, CD4+ T cells were isolated with the EasySep CD4+ T cell isolation kit. Participants received two doses of either the BNT162b2 or the mRNA-1273 mRNA SARS-CoV-2 vaccine. For these receptors, no antigen is known. The sequences come from CD4+ T cells from PBMCs cultured without peptide, collected after COVID-19 vaccination. All receptors come from a human donor who received a COVID-19 vaccine.

The V and J genes are TRBV7-2 and TRBJ2-3, with D possibly matching TRBD1 (6 bases). Trimming stripped 5 bases from V and 1 base from J, with 10 bases between. The germline gives CDR1 SGHTA, CDR2 FQGNSA. The length of the CDR3 is 14 residues. CDR3 sequence: CASSRRTGTDTQYF. For the CDR3, the DNA is TGTGCCAGCAGCAGACGGACAGGCACAGATACGCAGTATTTT. Complete variable domain (other parts from reference TRBV7-2 and TRBJ2-3): GAGVSQSPSNKVTEKGKDVELRCDPISGHTALYWYRQSLGQGLEFLIYFQGNSAPDKSGLPSDRFSAERTGGSVSTLTIQRTQQEDSAVYLCASSRRTGTDTQYFGPGTRLTVL.

V and J are TRBV3-1 (or the pseudogene TRBV3-2) and TRBJ2-3; 7 positions match TRBD2. CDR3 length equals 17 residues. Germline values: CDR1 LGHDT, CDR2 YNNKEL (reference sequence). V lost 0 bases and J lost 4; bases outside the gene matches: 10. The CDR3 DNA sequence: TGTGCCAGCAGCCAAGAGGTGACTAGCCATGATCCAGATACGCAGTATTTT. Translating gives CASSQEVTSHDPDTQYF.

The chain is built from TRBV5-1 and TRBJ2-2, with D perhaps matching TRBD2 (5 bases). Trimming left V 5 bases short and J 2 bases short, with 7 bases between. Germline loops: CDR1 SGHRS, CDR2 YFSETQ. CDR3 length: 13 residues. The DNA of the CDR3 is TGCGCCAGCAGGGGAGAAAACACCGGGGAGCTGTTTTTT. Translated: CASRGENTGELFF.

The chain uses TRBV6-5 and TRBJ1-5, with TRBD1 matching over 8 bases. The trim removed 5 bases at V and 6 bases at J, leaving 3 bases unmatched. Germline assignment: CDR1 MNHEY and CDR2 SVGAGI. CDR3 length: 13 amino acids. CDR3 nucleotide sequence: TGTGCCAGCAGTACAGGGGGTGGTCAGCCCCAGCATTTT. Translated: CASSTGGGQPQHF.

V is TRBV20-1 and J is TRBJ1-2; D gene unclear. The germline V gene has CDR1 DFQATT and CDR2 SNEGSKA (reference sequence). The V and J ends lost 3 bases and 6 bases respectively, with 20 bases between them. The CDR3 is made up of 15 amino acids. CDR3 coding DNA: TGCAGTGCTAGTGAGTTGGCCCCCCTGAGAGATGGCTACACCTTC. This gives the protein CSASELAPLRDGYTF.

This clone came up once. The chain links TRBV28 to TRBJ2-7; perhaps TRBD1 as D (6 bases). The V end was cut by 4 bases, the J end by 3 bases, with 16 bases between. The germline gives CDR1 MDHEN, CDR2 SYDVKM. The CDR3 has 15 residues. The CDR3 nucleotides read TGTGCCAGCAGTTCACATTCCCCACAGGGCTACGAGCAGTACGTC. Amino acids: CASSSHSPQGYEQYV.

This clone was seen a single time. V usage is TRBV7-8 and J usage is TRBJ1-1; tentative D call: TRBD1 (5 bases). Germline CDR1 and CDR2: SGHVS and FQNEAQ. The CDR3 extends over 17 amino acids. Between the trimmed V and J ends, which lost 0 bases and 4 bases, there was a span of 18 bases. CDR3 sequence reads: CASSLALFRRGPTEAFF. CDR3 DNA sequence: TGTGCCAGCAGCTTAGCGCTATTTCGGAGGGGTCCCACTGAAGCTTTCTTT.

The chain links TRBV5-1 to TRBJ1-2; tentatively, D is TRBD1 (5 bases). The CDR3 spans 13 residues. The V end lost 3 bases, the J end lost 4 bases, and 10 bases lay between the germline ends. CDR1 SGHRS and CDR2 YFSETQ come from the germline V gene. The DNA for the CDR3 is TGCGCCAGCAGCTCGGGGCGTCCCTATGGCTACACCTTC. The encoded protein is CASSSGRPYGYTF.

This clone was seen more than once but under ten times. The gene calls are TRBV7-2 and TRBJ1-5, with 10 bases aligning to TRBD1. The CDR3 has 13 amino acids. Trimming cost V 6 bases and J 4 bases; bases outside gene matches: 0. Germline V gene lookup returns CDR1 SGHTA and CDR2 FQGNSA. The CDR3 region is CASRGQGNQPQHF. CDR3 sequence (DNA): TGTGCCAGCAGGGGACAGGGGAATCAGCCCCAGCATTTT.

This clone came up a few times. This chain joins TRBV11-2 and TRBJ1-5; perhaps TRBD1 as D (6 bases). The germline CDR1 and CDR2 sequences are SGHAT and FQNNGV. The V and J ends lost 0 bases and 15 bases respectively, with 18 bases between them. This CDR3 is built from 14 residues. The CDR3 is CASSLDPLRGAGHF. CDR3 nucleotides: TGTGCCAGCAGCTTAGACCCCCTCAGGGGAGCTGGGCATTTT. Looking up the rest from reference TRBV11-2 and TRBJ1-5 gives the full variable domain: EAGVAQSPRYKIIEKRQSVAFWCNPISGHATLYWYQQILGQGPKLLIQFQNNGVVDDSQLPKDRFSAERLKGVDSTLKIQPAKLEDSAVYLCASSLDPLRGAGHFGDGTRLSIL.

The chain couples TRBV4-3 to TRBJ2-7; possible D gene TRBD1, 5 bases. Germline CDR1 LGHNA, CDR2 YSLEER. Trimming removed 0 bases from V and 5 bases from J, with 20 bases in between. CDR3 length: 17 residues. The DNA of the CDR3 is TGCGCCAGCAGCCAAGAGATCAAAGCCCCTGGGGCCGACGAGCAGTACGTC. This codes for CASSQEIKAPGADEQYV.

The chain combines TRBV5-1 with TRBJ1-1; 8 positions match TRBD1. V dropped 0 bases and J dropped 5; count of bases not matched to a gene: 6. The CDR3 has 15 residues. Germline V gene lookup returns CDR1 SGHRS and CDR2 YFSETQ. The CDR3 here is CASSLDGQGETEAFF. The DNA of the CDR3 is TGCGCCAGCAGCTTGGACGGACAGGGAGAGACTGAAGCTTTCTTT.

This clone has a handful of counts. J is TRBJ2-6 and V is TRBV9; D might be TRBD2 (6 bases). V was trimmed by 3 bases and J by 0 bases, leaving 16 bases between them. Germline CDR1 is SGDLS and CDR2 is YYNGEE. The CDR3 is made up of 18 amino acids. The CDR3 coding sequence is TGTGCCAGCAGCGCCTGGGACTCGACCAGCTCTGGGGCCAACGTCCTGACTTTC. Encoded protein: CASSAWDSTSSGANVLTF.

V gene TRBV7-9 combines with J gene TRBJ1-1; 8 positions agree with TRBD1. The CDR3 has 13 amino acids. Germline values: CDR1 SEHNR, CDR2 FQNEAQ (reference sequence). V dropped 5 bases and J dropped 5; count of bases not matched to a gene: 4. CDR3 nucleotide sequence: TGTGCCAGCAGCACAGGGGGTCGAACTGAAGCTTTCTTT. It encodes CASSTGGRTEAFF. The whole variable domain, filled in from reference TRBV7-9 and TRBJ1-1, reads DTGVSQNPRHKITKRGQNVTFRCDPISEHNRLYWYRQTLGQGPEFLTYFQNEAQLEKSRLLSDRFSAERPKGSFSTLEIQRTEQGDSAMYLCASSTGGRTEAFFGQGTRLTVV.

This clone was picked up one time. The CDR3 spells CASSLEIQETQYF. The CDR3 DNA is TGTGCCAGCAGCTTGGAGATTCAAGAGACCCAGTACTTC. V is TRBV5-4 and J is TRBJ2-5; D is undetermined. V lost 0 bases and J 2 bases, leaving 5 bases between the germline ends. Germline V lookup: CDR1 SGHNT, CDR2 YYREEE (reference sequence). This CDR3 spans 13 amino acids. Looking up the rest from reference TRBV5-4 and TRBJ2-5 gives the full variable domain: ETGVTQSPTHLIKTRGQQVTLRCSSQSGHNTVSWYQQALGQGPQFIFQYYREEENGRGNFPPRFSGLQFPNYSSELNVNALELDDSALYLCASSLEIQETQYFGPGTRLLVL.

The chain couples TRBV28 to TRBJ2-3, with no clear D. The CDR3 sequence is 13 residues long. The ends were cut back, 5 bases at V and 3 bases at J, with 9 bases in the middle. Germline CDR1 MDHEN, CDR2 SYDVKM. The CDR3 is CASSPKSTDTQYF. The CDR3 DNA reads TGTGCCAGCAGTCCTAAAAGTACAGATACGCAGTATTTT.